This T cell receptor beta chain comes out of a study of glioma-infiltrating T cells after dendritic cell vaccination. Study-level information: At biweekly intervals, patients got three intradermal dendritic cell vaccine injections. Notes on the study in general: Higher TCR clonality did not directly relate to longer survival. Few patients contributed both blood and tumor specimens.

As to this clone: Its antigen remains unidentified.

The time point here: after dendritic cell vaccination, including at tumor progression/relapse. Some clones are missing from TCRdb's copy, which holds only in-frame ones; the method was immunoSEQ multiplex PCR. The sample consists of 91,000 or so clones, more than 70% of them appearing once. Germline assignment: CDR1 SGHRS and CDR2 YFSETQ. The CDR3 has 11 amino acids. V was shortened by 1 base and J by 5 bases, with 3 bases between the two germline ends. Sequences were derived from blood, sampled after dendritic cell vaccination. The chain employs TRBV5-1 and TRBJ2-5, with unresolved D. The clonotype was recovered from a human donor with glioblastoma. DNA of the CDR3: TGCGCCAGCAGCTTGCGGGAGACCCAGTACTTC. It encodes CASSLRETQYF.